A single sample gave rise to the 32 T cell receptor beta chains below, sequenced in a study of PD-1 blockade in classical Hodgkin lymphoma. Following autologous stem cell transplantation, relapse occurred in every patient, and exposure to brentuximab vedotin varied. By magnetic negative selection, CD8+ T cells were isolated from the thawed PBMCs. Produced via immunoSEQ multiplex PCR; TCRdb's table is partial and in-frame only. The sample yields 25,000 to 30,000 clones, 88% seen once. The sample in question was CD8+ T cells from blood, obtained at baseline. These receptor sequences come from a human donor with classical Hodgkin lymphoma.

The chain links TRBV4-1 to TRBJ2-7, with D possibly TRBD2 on 6 matching bases. CDR3 length: 16 amino acids. V lost 3 bases and J 6 bases, leaving 21 bases between the germline ends. Per the germline V gene, CDR1 is MGHRA and CDR2 is YSYEKL. In DNA, the CDR3 is TGCGCCAGCAGCCAGGCCTCGGCTAGCGCTCTCCTCGAGCAGTACTTC. It translates to CASSQASASALLEQYF.

This clone was seen once. The genes are TRBV27 and TRBJ1-5; no clear D gene. There are 13 residues in the CDR3. Trimming left V 2 bases short and J 8 bases short, with 10 bases between. Germline V gene data show CDR1 as MNHEY and CDR2 as SMNVEV (reference sequence). CDR3 bases: TGTGCCAGCAGTTTACGGTACCCTAAGCCCCAGCATTTT. This gives the protein CASSLRYPKPQHF.

Note on this clone: This sample also contains other DNA sequences that code for the same CDR3. V gene TRBV27 combines with J gene TRBJ2-1; maybe TRBD1 (6 bases). In germline, CDR1 is MNHEY, CDR2 SMNVEV (reference sequence). Trimming took off 3 bases at V and 4 bases at J, with 7 bases between the two ends. CDR3 length equals 13 residues. CDR3 in DNA: TGTGCCAGCAGTTTCGGACAGTACAATGAGCAGTTCTTC. As protein: CASSFGQYNEQFF.

This chain joins TRBV19 and TRBJ2-1; D could derive from TRBD1 or TRBD2 (5 bases each). V gave up 5 bases and J gave up 5 bases, with 16 bases separating them. The CDR3 consists of 15 residues. Germline V gives CDR1 LNHDA, CDR2 SQIVND (reference sequence). The CDR3 DNA follows: TGTGCCAGTAGTTTACAGGACTCCTTCAACAATGAGCAGTTCTTC. Its protein product is CASSLQDSFNNEQFF.

The rearrangement uses TRBV5-4 and TRBJ2-5, with 10 bases that match TRBD2. Germline V gives CDR1 SGHNT, CDR2 YYREEE (reference sequence). The CDR3 contains 13 residues. V gave up 4 bases and J gave up 5 bases; unmatched junction bases: 2. This CDR3 reads CASSTTSGETQYF. In DNA form, the CDR3 reads TGTGCCAGCAGCACGACTAGCGGGGAGACCCAGTACTTC.

The rearrangement uses TRBV10-3 and TRBJ2-7; the match to TRBD2 covers 7 bases. Trimming took 3 bases from V and 6 from J; bases not matched to a gene: 8. This CDR3 has 14 residues. The V gene's germline CDR1 is ENHRY and CDR2 SYGVKD. The CDR3, as DNA: TGTGCCATCAGTGAACTTCCGCGGGAGAGCGAGCAGTACTTC. Translation: CAISELPRESEQYF.

The chain employs TRBV19 and TRBJ2-5, with D uncertain. This CDR3 comprises 17 residues. Trimming shortened V by 2 bases and J by 0 bases, and 16 bases separated the two germline ends. From germline, CDR1 is LNHDA and CDR2 SQIVND (reference sequence). The CDR3 reads CASSISPQTDYQETQYF. The CDR3 coding sequence is TGTGCCAGTAGTATAAGCCCCCAAACAGATTACCAAGAGACCCAGTACTTC.

This chain joins TRBV6-1 and TRBJ2-7, with D uncertain. Between the trimmed V and J ends, which lost 3 bases and 2 bases, there was a span of 8 bases. Germline loops: CDR1 MNHNS, CDR2 SASEGT. The CDR3 is 13 residues long. The chain's CDR3 is CASSESIPYEQYF. In nucleotides, the CDR3 is TGTGCCAGCAGTGAGTCCATCCCCTACGAGCAGTACTTC.

The chain employs TRBV28 and TRBJ2-4; TRBD2 is a possible D gene (6 bases). CDR3 size: 14 residues. V was shortened by 7 bases and J by 8 bases, with 18 bases between the two germline ends. Germline V gives CDR1 MDHEN, CDR2 SYDVKM. As DNA, the CDR3 is TGTGCCAGCATTCTACCAGGGACTTCGGACATTCAGTACTTC. This encodes CASILPGTSDIQYF.

This clone was seen more than once but under ten times. This sequence joins TRBV10-3 and TRBJ2-7, with D uncertain. This CDR3 spans 12 amino acids. The V gene's germline CDR1 is ENHRY and CDR2 SYGVKD. Trimming stripped 6 bases from V and 5 bases from J, with 11 bases between. The CDR3, as DNA: TGTGCCATCAGGTCAACTCGGGACGAGCAGTACTTC. Protein product: CAIRSTRDEQYF.

The chain is built from TRBV2 and TRBJ1-2; perhaps TRBD1 as D (6 bases). The germline gives CDR1 SNHLY, CDR2 FYNNEI. The CDR3 covers 12 residues. Trimming took 4 bases from V and 4 from J, leaving 7 bases between them. CDR3 bases: TGTGCCAGCAGTGCAGGGGTCTATGGCTACACCTTC. As protein: CASSAGVYGYTF.

The rearrangement uses TRBV9 and TRBJ1-1; D is possibly TRBD1 (6 bases). The V and J ends lost 0 bases and 1 base respectively, with 7 bases between them. The germline gives CDR1 SGDLS, CDR2 YYNGEE. This CDR3 has 14 amino acids. This CDR3 is CASSVEDRNTEAFF. The CDR3 DNA reads as TGTGCCAGCAGCGTAGAGGACAGGAACACTGAAGCTTTCTTT.

This clone was seen only a few times. The chain uses TRBV14 and TRBJ1-2; D remains ambiguous. V was trimmed by 0 bases and J by 6 bases, leaving 14 bases between them. This CDR3 contains 15 residues. Germline-derived CDR1 and CDR2 are SGHDN and FVKESK. The CDR3 coding sequence is TGTGCCAGCAGCCAAGATAGGGCAGGTCGGAATGGCTACACCTTC. Translating gives CASSQDRAGRNGYTF. The full variable domain, with the rest looked up from reference TRBV14 and TRBJ1-2, is EAGVTQFPSHSVIEKGQTVTLRCDPISGHDNLYWYRRVMGKEIKFLLHFVKESKQDESGMPNNRFLAERTGGTYSTLKVQPAELEDSGVYFCASSQDRAGRNGYTFGSGTRLTVV.

As regards this clone: A junction boundary mismatches the germline segment, possibly from a read error. The V gene is TRBV29-1, the J gene TRBJ2-3, with a tentative D call TRBD1 (5 bases). The CDR3 runs 13 residues. Germline V lookup: CDR1 SQVTM, CDR2 ANQGSEA. As DNA, the CDR3 is TGCAGCGTTGAGGGGCCGAGCAGAGATACGCAGTATTTT. As protein: CSVEGPSRDTQYF.

The chain links TRBV28 to TRBJ1-4; the D gene is possibly TRBD1 (6 bases). This CDR3 has 15 amino acids. Germline V lookup: CDR1 MDHEN, CDR2 SYDVKM. V was trimmed by 3 bases and J by 6 bases, leaving 14 bases between them. DNA for the CDR3: TGTGCCAGCAGTTTGGATAGGGGGGCGGATGAAAAACTGTTTTTT. This gives the protein CASSLDRGADEKLFF.

Regarding this clone: Other DNA sequences from this sample encode an identical CDR3 as well. The V call is TRBV6-5, the J call TRBJ2-7; 7 bases are a match to TRBD2. The CDR3 consists of 13 residues. Germline V gene data show CDR1 as MNHEY and CDR2 as SVGAGI. J gave up 6 bases and V 4 bases, and 6 bases lay outside the gene matches. CDR3 nucleotide sequence: TGTGCCAGCAGTTTATTAGCGGGTCGCGAGCAGTACTTC. Amino acids: CASSLLAGREQYF.

The chain is built from TRBV9 and TRBJ1-1; possibly TRBD1 for D (6 bases). Trimming shortened V by 0 bases and J by 4 bases, and 7 bases separated the two germline ends. The CDR3 runs to 13 residues. Germline V lookup: CDR1 SGDLS, CDR2 YYNGEE. The DNA for the CDR3 is TGTGCCAGCAGCGTAGAGGGGGTCACTGAAGCTTTCTTT. This translates into CASSVEGVTEAFF.

V and J are TRBV2 and TRBJ1-3; tentative D call: TRBD1 (5 bases). V lost 1 base and J 8 bases, leaving 15 bases between the germline ends. The CDR3 has 15 amino acids. Germline V gene sequence: CDR1 SNHLY, CDR2 FYNNEI. The CDR3 is CASSEGGLLGDTIYF. In DNA, the CDR3 is TGTGCCAGCAGTGAAGGCGGTCTCTTAGGGGACACCATATATTTT. Drawing the rest from reference TRBV2 and TRBJ1-3, the complete variable domain is EPEVTQTPSHQVTQMGQEVILRCVPISNHLYFYWYRQILGQKVEFLVSFYNNEISEKSEIFDDQFSVERPDGSNFTLKIRSTKLEDSAMYFCASSEGGLLGDTIYFGEGSWLTVV.

The chain joins TRBV27 to TRBJ2-5; D is tentatively TRBD1 or TRBD2 (5 bases each). The CDR3 runs 12 residues. Germline V gives CDR1 MNHEY, CDR2 SMNVEV (reference sequence). With 6 bases removed from V and 11 bases from J, the gap between germline ends came to 16 bases. As DNA, the CDR3 is TGTGCCAGCAGCCCCGGGGCCCCTTGGCAGTACTTC. Its translation: CASSPGAPWQYF.

The genes are TRBV30 and TRBJ1-1; possibly TRBD1 for D (5 bases). CDR1 is GTSNPN, CDR2 SVGIG, per germline (reference sequence). This CDR3 comprises 12 residues. V lost 5 bases and J lost 8, with 15 bases in between. The CDR3 DNA sequence: TGTGCCTGGGACGTGGGACCGTCGGAAGCTTTCTTT. The encoded protein is CAWDVGPSEAFF. Full variable domain (rest looked up from reference TRBV30 and TRBJ1-1): SQTIHQWPATLVQPVGSPLSLECTVEGTSNPNLYWYRQAAGRGLQLLFYSVGIGQISSEVPQNLSASRPQDRQFILSSKKLLLSDSGFYLCAWDVGPSEAFFGQGTRLTVV.

The rearrangement links TRBV6-9 to TRBJ1-2; D not certain. The CDR3 runs 15 residues. Germline V gene sequence: CDR1 MNHGY, CDR2 SVAAGI. The ends were cut back, 4 bases at V and 6 bases at J, with 18 bases in the middle. CDR3 sequence reads: CASSSDIGVPNGYTF. CDR3 in DNA: TGTGCCAGCAGTTCGGATATTGGGGTCCCGAATGGCTACACCTTC.

This sequence joins TRBV20-1 and TRBJ1-2, with D unclear. V dropped 1 base and J dropped 3 bases, with 3 bases sitting between them. Germline CDR1 and CDR2: DFQATT and SNEGSKA (reference sequence). This CDR3 is 11 amino acids long. The DNA for the CDR3 is TGCAGTGCTAGAGGCCACTATGGCTACACCTTC. Translated: CSARGHYGYTF.

The V and J genes are TRBV6-5 and TRBJ1-1; D is possibly TRBD1 (5 bases). Looked up from germline, CDR1 is MNHEY and CDR2 is SVGAGI. This CDR3 spans 13 amino acids. The V gene lost 2 bases and the J gene lost 8 bases, with 12 bases spanning the gap. CDR3 protein: CASSYGAGPEAFF. Written as DNA, the CDR3 is TGTGCCAGCAGTTACGGGGCCGGACCCGAAGCTTTCTTT.

In its sample, this clone was seen once. The chain joins TRBV5-1 to TRBJ2-1; D ambiguous. V gave up 0 bases and J gave up 3 bases, with 13 bases separating them. Germline assignment: CDR1 SGHRS and CDR2 YFSETQ. This CDR3 has 16 residues. CDR3 in DNA: TGCGCCAGCAGCTTGGAGTCTAGTCTCGGCTACAATGAGCAGTTCTTC. Translated: CASSLESSLGYNEQFF.

This rearrangement joins TRBV6-5 to TRBJ1-4; possible D gene TRBD1, 6 bases. Trimming removed 2 bases at V and 13 bases at J, with 17 bases between. CDR1 and CDR2 from the germline V gene are MNHEY and SVGAGI. This CDR3 has 14 residues. CDR3 in amino acids: CASSYPPQGKSLFF. In nucleotides, the CDR3 is TGTGCCAGCAGTTACCCTCCTCAGGGGAAATCACTGTTTTTT.

The chain employs TRBV7-9 and TRBJ1-4; TRBD1 might be the D (5 bases). Trimming cost V 0 bases and J 4 bases, with 6 bases left between them. CDR1 is SEHNR, CDR2 FQNEAQ, per germline (reference sequence). The CDR3 runs 14 residues. CDR3 loop: CASSLAQGNEKLFF. DNA of the CDR3: TGTGCCAGCAGCTTAGCTCAGGGTAATGAAAAACTGTTTTTT.

The rearrangement joins TRBV7-9 to TRBJ1-1, with no clear D. Deletions cut 2 bases from V and 0 bases from J, with 16 bases between. CDR3 length: 17 residues. In germline, CDR1 is SEHNR, CDR2 FQNEAQ (reference sequence). DNA for the CDR3: TGTGCCAGCAGCTTACCGGTGCCAGAGGTTTTGAACACTGAAGCTTTCTTT. Its protein is CASSLPVPEVLNTEAFF. The full variable domain, its missing parts supplied by reference TRBV7-9 and TRBJ1-1, is DTGVSQNPRHKITKRGQNVTFRCDPISEHNRLYWYRQTLGQGPEFLTYFQNEAQLEKSRLLSDRFSAERPKGSFSTLEIQRTEQGDSAMYLCASSLPVPEVLNTEAFFGQGTRLTVV.

This chain uses TRBV7-9 with TRBJ2-3; possible D gene TRBD2, 6 bases. Looked up from germline, CDR1 is SEHNR and CDR2 is FQNEAQ (reference sequence). The CDR3 runs 15 residues. V lost 2 bases and J lost 4, with 13 bases in between. The CDR3 is CASSLLREWADTQYF. CDR3 coding DNA: TGTGCCAGCAGCTTACTCCGGGAGTGGGCAGATACGCAGTATTTT.

This clone has a handful of counts. The CDR3 sequence is CASSVVVSRVFDYTF. The CDR3 nucleotides read TGTGCCAGCAGCGTAGTTGTCAGTAGAGTCTTTGACTACACCTTC. The V call is TRBV9, the J call TRBJ1-2; D unresolved. V was clipped by 0 bases and J by 10 bases, with 19 bases between them. The V gene's germline CDR1 is SGDLS and CDR2 YYNGEE. The CDR3 is made up of 15 amino acids.

The V call is TRBV28, the J call TRBJ2-5, with 10 bases that match TRBD2. CDR3 length: 16 amino acids. Germline loops: CDR1 MDHEN, CDR2 SYDVKM. J lost 4 bases, V lost 4 bases, and 9 bases had no gene match. In DNA form, the CDR3 reads TGTGCCAGCAGTTCCTTAAGCGGGAGGGCCAGAGAGACCCAGTACTTC. Encoded protein: CASSSLSGRARETQYF.

The chain uses TRBV11-2 and TRBJ1-5; possible D gene TRBD1, 6 bases. The germline V gene has CDR1 SGHAT and CDR2 FQNNGV. The CDR3 sequence is 15 residues long. V was cut by 4 bases and J by 2 bases, with 12 bases left in between. The CDR3 nucleotides read TGTGCCAGCAGCTCACAGGGTAACGGCAATCAGCCCCAGCATTTT. It is translated as CASSSQGNGNQPQHF.

The V gene is TRBV6-1, the J gene TRBJ1-4; TRBD1 might be the D (5 bases). CDR1 MNHNS and CDR2 SASEGT come from the germline V gene. Trimming cost V 0 bases and J 5 bases, with 19 bases left between them. CDR3 size: 18 residues. CDR3 loop: CASSEAEGLTMGNEKLFF. The CDR3 region has the DNA TGTGCCAGCAGTGAAGCGGAGGGACTGACGATGGGGAATGAAAAACTGTTTTTT.